Shown below are 15 T cell receptor beta chains from a single sample sequenced in a study of cytomegalovirus exposure and HLA in healthy donors. With 60 Vbeta and 13 Jbeta primers, the PCR was carried out. Method: immunoSEQ multiplex PCR; TCRdb's copy keeps in-frame clones and lacks some. The top ten hold roughly 7.5% of the sample, which has roughly 160,000 clones, approximately 80% seen once. The sample taken for sequencing was PBMCs. The receptors were gathered from a woman aged 30 to 39 in good health and CMV-seropositive.

The rearrangement uses TRBV9 and TRBJ1-1; 11 bases match TRBD1. The V and J ends lost 4 bases and 4 bases, in that order; junction bases with no gene match: 6. Germline V CDR1 and CDR2: SGDLS, YYNGEE. The CDR3 extends over 15 amino acids. This CDR3 reads CASSPDRGRFTEAFF. The CDR3, as DNA: TGTGCCAGCAGCCCGGACAGGGGGCGGTTCACTGAAGCTTTCTTT.

V and J are TRBV7-2 and TRBJ2-3, with D perhaps TRBD1 (6 bases). The germline V and J ends were trimmed by 4 bases and 6 bases, with 17 bases remaining between them. Germline-derived CDR1 and CDR2 are SGHTA and FQGNSA. CDR3 length: 15 residues. The CDR3 DNA is TGTGCCAGCAGCTCCCAAAACAGGGTACCGGATACGCAGTATTTT. Amino acid sequence: CASSSQNRVPDTQYF.

J is TRBJ1-2 and V is TRBV4-3; D might be TRBD1 (6 bases). Germline values: CDR1 LGHNA, CDR2 YSLEER. There are 14 residues in the CDR3. V shed 5 bases and J shed 4 bases, with 14 bases lying between them. The CDR3 nucleotides read TGCGCCAGCAGCAGACGACAGGATGGCTATGGCTACACCTTC. Protein: CASSRRQDGYGYTF.

The chain joins TRBV28 to TRBJ2-7; 7 nucleotides match TRBD1. Unmatched junction bases numbered 11, after V lost 6 bases and J lost 3 bases. CDR1 MDHEN and CDR2 SYDVKM come from the germline V gene. CDR3 length equals 15 residues. The CDR3 DNA is TGTGCCAGCAGCCCTCTGGGACAGATTCTCTACGAGCAGTACTTC. Its protein is CASSPLGQILYEQYF. The full variable domain, with the rest looked up from reference TRBV28 and TRBJ2-7, is DVKVTQSSRYLVKRTGEKVFLECVQDMDHENMFWYRQDPGLGLRLIYFSYDVKMKEKGDIPEGYSVSREKKERFSLILESASTNQTSMYLCASSPLGQILYEQYFGPGTRLTVT.

V usage is TRBV28 and J usage is TRBJ1-5; 7 nucleotides align to TRBD1. V was clipped by 5 bases and J by 3 bases; unmatched bases: 7. The CDR3 is made up of 15 amino acids. CDR1 is MDHEN, CDR2 SYDVKM, per germline. Written as DNA, the CDR3 is TGTGCCAGCAGTGTGACAGGGAAAGCCAATCAGCCCCAGCATTTT. Protein sequence: CASSVTGKANQPQHF.

The chain's CDR3 is CASIALPDSLGYGYTF. The CDR3 coding sequence is TGCGCCAGCATAGCGTTACCGGACAGTCTAGGGTATGGCTACACCTTC. V and J are TRBV10-1 and TRBJ1-2; the D gene is possibly TRBD1 (6 bases). There are 16 residues in the CDR3. CDR1 WNHNN and CDR2 SYGVQD come from the germline V gene (reference sequence). V lost 7 bases, J lost 5 bases, and 23 bases lay in between.

A remark on this clone: The junction and the germline gene differ at one end; a read error may be behind it. V is TRBV7-9 and J is TRBJ2-7; 7 nucleotides match TRBD1. The CDR3 has 17 residues. In germline, CDR1 is SEHNR, CDR2 FQNEAQ (reference sequence). In nucleotides, the CDR3 is TGTCCCAGCAGCCACTCCCCCGGGACAGACCCTTCGGGCGAGCAGTACTTC. Its protein product is CPSSHSPGTDPSGEQYF.

The chain has TRBV19 and TRBJ2-6, with 9 bases lining up with TRBD1. This CDR3 region has 18 residues. V lost 3 bases to trimming and J lost 0 bases; unmatched junction nucleotides: 6. Germline CDR1 and CDR2: LNHDA and SQIVND (reference sequence). CDR3 nucleotide sequence: TGTGCCAGTAGTATCTGGGGACAGGGATACTCTGGGGCCAACGTCCTGACTTTC. Its protein is CASSIWGQGYSGANVLTF.

This clone has only a few counts. The chain employs TRBV6-5 and TRBJ1-5; maybe TRBD1 (6 bases). Trimming removed 6 bases at V and 6 bases at J, with 12 bases between. The CDR3 covers 13 residues. Germline CDR1 and CDR2: MNHEY and SVGAGI. CDR3 in amino acids: CASSQGYGQPQHF. The CDR3 nucleotides read TGTGCCAGCAGCCAGGGGTACGGTCAGCCCCAGCATTTT.

J is TRBJ2-5 and V is TRBV12-2; the table's D call of TRBD1 was not tested on the DNA. TRBV12-2 is tagged as a pseudogene. The CDR3 extends over 17 amino acids. The CDR3 DNA is TGTGCAAGTCGCTTAGATCCATGGGACAGGGGTCAAGAGACCCAGTACTTC. This translates into CASRLDPWDRGQETQYF.

J is TRBJ1-1 and V is TRBV10-1; 10 nucleotides line up with TRBD1. CDR3 length: 15 amino acids. V gave up 9 bases and J gave up 2 bases; unmatched junction bases: 9. Per the germline V gene, CDR1 is WNHNN and CDR2 is SYGVQD (reference sequence). CDR3 amino acids: CARRQGARLNTEAFF. Here the CDR3 DNA reads TGCGCCAGGAGACAGGGGGCTCGGCTTAACACTGAAGCTTTCTTT.

The V and J genes are TRBV4-1 and TRBJ2-7; 12 bases map to TRBD1. The CDR3 contains 14 residues. V lost 4 bases and J lost 7; bases outside the gene matches: 5. Germline-derived CDR1 and CDR2 are MGHRA and YSYEKL. This CDR3 reads CASSRGQGAGEQYF. CDR3 bases: TGCGCCAGCAGCCGGGGACAGGGGGCGGGGGAGCAGTACTTC.

This rearrangement joins TRBV19 to TRBJ1-5, with TRBD1 matching over 8 bases. In germline, CDR1 is LNHDA, CDR2 SQIVND (reference sequence). The junction had 10 bases not matched to a gene; V was cut back by 3 bases and J by 9 bases. This CDR3 is 15 amino acids long. CDR3: CASSITRTGWMPQHF. The CDR3 DNA reads TGTGCCAGTAGTATTACCCGGACAGGGTGGATGCCCCAGCATTTT.

The rearrangement links TRBV5-8 to TRBJ2-3; 10 bases align to TRBD2. The germline CDR1 and CDR2 sequences are SGHTS and YDEGEE. This CDR3 is 15 amino acids long. J gave up 2 bases and V 5 bases, and 5 bases lay outside the gene matches. CDR3 residues: CASSYSGGATDTQYF. The CDR3 DNA follows: TGTGCCAGCAGTTACAGCGGGGGGGCCACAGATACGCAGTATTTT.

The rearrangement links TRBV27 to TRBJ2-3; D unclear. This CDR3 region has 14 residues. CDR1 and CDR2 (germline): MNHEY, SMNVEV (reference sequence). V lost 4 bases to trimming and J lost 4 bases, with 12 bases between them. The CDR3 region has the DNA TGTGCCAGCAGTTCTGATAGTGGTTCAGATACGCAGTATTTT. Translation: CASSSDSGSDTQYF.